This TCR beta chain was captured in a study of monozygotic twins with inflammatory bowel disease. Comments on this clonotype: What it binds is unknown.

The CDR3 is 11 amino acids. CDR1 is SGHVS and CDR2 is FNYEAQ in the germline V gene. Study findings and constraints: Researchers report that IBD patients shared fewer clonotypes with others than healthy twins, especially amid disease activity.

Template switching introduced UMIs that contain a 6-nucleotide sample barcode. Reanalyzing the 5' RACE reads, TCRdb keeps one entry per CDR3 protein, without DNA. The sample holds some 200,000 distinct CDR3 sequences. Skipping T cell sorting, the study isolated total RNA directly from whole blood. The clonotype originates from a human donor with ulcerative colitis or Crohn's disease, or a healthy co-twin of an affected twin (not recorded which). V is TRBV7-6 and J is TRBJ2-5; the D call from TCRdb, TRBD2, cannot be confirmed without DNA. Specimen: blood. The CDR3 is CASSEGTSSYF.